These 32 T cell receptor beta chains were sequenced from one sample in a study of CD8 T cells in Susac syndrome (dated by TCRdb to about 2019). Library generation was performed with the immunoSEQ multiplex PCR assay. RNA was extracted with the RNeasy kit and roughly 0.45 to 1 ug was reverse transcribed using random hexamers. TCRdb applied fastp at Q25 and MiXCR to the public reads, then kept only in-frame beta chains. CDR3 protein sequences are deduplicated, and each keeps its most common genes and DNA. The sample table shows hundreds of thousands of distinct CDR3 sequences, and just under 95% are seen once. Around 0.072% of the sample goes to the ten largest clones. The specimen was CD4+ T cells from PBMCs. The receptors derive from a human donor with multiple sclerosis.

This chain links TRBV15 with TRBJ2-1; D possibly corresponds to TRBD2 (5 bases). This CDR3 spans 15 amino acids. The germline V gene encodes CDR1 LNHNV and CDR2 YYDKDF (reference sequence). V was pared by 0 bases and J by 7 bases, with 13 bases between. The CDR3 sequence: CATSREVGVRNEQFF. The CDR3 DNA is TGTGCCACCAGCAGAGAAGTGGGAGTTCGTAATGAGCAGTTCTTC.

The V and J genes are TRBV7-9 and TRBJ1-2; D ambiguous. The germline V and J ends were trimmed by 2 bases and 6 bases, with 7 bases remaining between them. The CDR3 has 12 amino acids. Germline CDR1 and CDR2: SEHNR and FQNEAQ (reference sequence). CDR3 amino acids: CASSLSGDGYTF. The CDR3, as DNA: TGTGCCAGCAGCTTATCCGGGGATGGCTACACCTTC. The variable domain in full, with the rest retrieved from reference TRBV7-9 and TRBJ1-2, is DTGVSQNPRHKITKRGQNVTFRCDPISEHNRLYWYRQTLGQGPEFLTYFQNEAQLEKSRLLSDRFSAERPKGSFSTLEIQRTEQGDSAMYLCASSLSGDGYTFGSGTRLTVV.

V gene TRBV28 combines with J gene TRBJ1-1; D might be TRBD1 (5 bases). V dropped 4 bases and J dropped 11 bases, with 14 bases sitting between them. The CDR3 sequence is 12 residues long. Germline V lookup: CDR1 MDHEN, CDR2 SYDVKM. The CDR3 is CASSSQGVGAFF. In DNA, the CDR3 is TGTGCCAGCAGTTCGCAGGGAGTCGGGGCTTTCTTT.

V is TRBV15 and J is TRBJ2-1; D gene ambiguous. The CDR3 extends over 17 amino acids. Germline CDR1 is LNHNV and CDR2 is YYDKDF (reference sequence). The V and J ends lost 0 bases and 5 bases respectively, with 17 bases between them. The CDR3 sequence: CATSRDPFSLPDNEQFF. Written as DNA, the CDR3 is TGTGCCACCAGCAGAGATCCTTTTTCCCTACCAGACAATGAGCAGTTCTTC.

The chain couples TRBV28 to TRBJ2-7; a weak D match, TRBD2 (7 bases). CDR3 length: 13 residues. V shed 3 bases and J shed 3 bases, with 9 bases lying between them. In germline, CDR1 is MDHEN, CDR2 SYDVKM. This CDR3 reads CASSLGGHYEQYF. The CDR3 nucleotides are TGTGCCAGCAGTTTGGGGGGGCACTACGAGCAGTACTTC.

This clonotype was counted only a few times. The CDR3 here is CASSLGVRGQETQYF. In nucleotides, the CDR3 is TGTGCCAGCAGTCTGGGGGTCAGGGGACAAGAGACCCAGTACTTC. The genes are TRBV5-6 and TRBJ2-5; a possible D gene is TRBD1 (6 bases). This CDR3 spans 15 amino acids. V lost 5 bases and J 2 bases, leaving 16 bases between the germline ends. Germline V gene lookup returns CDR1 SGHDT and CDR2 YYEEEE.

The rearrangement joins TRBV5-1 to TRBJ1-1, with D possibly being TRBD1 (5 bases). V gave up 3 bases and J gave up 3 bases, with 12 bases separating them. The CDR3 loop spans 14 amino acids. Germline V gives CDR1 SGHRS, CDR2 YFSETQ. The CDR3 bases are TGCGCCAGCAGCTCAGCCGGGGCCCACACTGAAGCTTTCTTT. This codes for CASSSAGAHTEAFF. The full variable domain, its missing parts supplied by reference TRBV5-1 and TRBJ1-1, is KAGVTQTPRYLIKTRGQQVTLSCSPISGHRSVSWYQQTPGQGLQFLFEYFSETQRNKGNFPGRFSGRQFSNSRSEMNVSTLELGDSALYLCASSSAGAHTEAFFGQGTRLTVV.

In its sample, this clonotype was seen once. V usage is TRBV28 and J usage is TRBJ2-2; D is uncertain. Germline V CDR1 and CDR2: MDHEN, SYDVKM. This CDR3 is built from 13 residues. Trimming shortened V by 5 bases and J by 3 bases, and 7 bases separated the two germline ends. The CDR3 DNA follows: TGTGCCAGCAGTACCCCGGACACCGGGGAGCTGTTTTTT. Protein sequence: CASSTPDTGELFF.

This clonotype was counted once. The chain links TRBV9 to TRBJ2-2, with 11 bases that match TRBD2. The V gene's germline CDR1 is SGDLS and CDR2 YYNGEE. The CDR3 sequence is 18 residues long. V dropped 0 bases and J dropped 4; count of bases not matched to a gene: 8. In DNA form, the CDR3 reads TGTGCCAGCAGCGTAGGGCTGGGACTAGCGGATTCCACCGGGGAGCTGTTTTTT. Its translation: CASSVGLGLADSTGELFF.

This chain links TRBV6-5 with TRBJ2-7; tentatively, D is TRBD1 (5 bases). In germline, CDR1 is MNHEY, CDR2 SVGAGI. The CDR3 runs 15 residues. Trimming took 6 bases from V and 0 from J, leaving 15 bases between them. CDR3 bases: TGTGCCAGCAGAGAAAGGGGCTCCAGCTCCTACGAGCAGTACTTC. This sequence encodes CASRERGSSSYEQYF.

The chain uses TRBV23-1 and TRBJ2-2, with 9 bases that match TRBD1. TRBV23-1 is marked as an open reading frame, function uncertain. This CDR3 is built from 18 residues. The junction had 11 bases not matched to a gene; V was cut back by 4 bases and J by 2 bases. In nucleotides, the CDR3 is TGCGCCAGCAGTCCGCCCCAACCGGGACAGGGAAACACCGGGGAGCTGTTTTTT. Its protein is CASSPPQPGQGNTGELFF.

The chain links TRBV4-2 to TRBJ2-1; 9 nucleotides match TRBD2. The CDR3 totals 20 residues. After removal of 2 bases from V and 6 bases from J, the junction contained 20 bases not matched to a gene. CDR1 is LGHNA, CDR2 YNFKEQ, per germline. Here the CDR3 reads CASSQRIAGVAGGEVNEQFF. CDR3 bases: TGTGCCAGCAGCCAACGCATAGCGGGAGTGGCGGGGGGAGAGGTCAATGAGCAGTTCTTC.

The chain has TRBV25-1 and TRBJ1-1, with unresolved D. The CDR3 sequence is 11 residues long. V was clipped by 4 bases and J by 3 bases, with 3 bases between them. Germline V lookup: CDR1 MGHDK, CDR2 SYGVNS. As DNA, the CDR3 is TGTGCCAGCAGTGGGGACACTGAAGCTTTCTTT. Protein: CASSGDTEAFF.

This clonotype was detected once. CDR3 sequence: CASRSGSNTEAFF. In nucleotides, the CDR3 is TGTGCCAGTAGATCGGGGTCGAACACTGAAGCTTTCTTT. V usage is TRBV19 and J usage is TRBJ1-1; D unresolved. V was shortened by 6 bases and J by 1 base, with 9 bases between the two germline ends. The CDR3 is made up of 13 amino acids. Germline CDR1 reads LNHDA; CDR2 reads SQIVND (reference sequence).

The V gene is TRBV29-1, the J gene TRBJ1-2; D is ambiguous. This CDR3 is built from 13 residues. Germline V gene lookup returns CDR1 SQVTM and CDR2 ANQGSEA. V shed 0 bases and J shed 2 bases, with 7 bases lying between them. CDR3 amino acids: CSVEDMRNYGYTF. CDR3 sequence (DNA): TGCAGCGTTGAAGATATGCGGAACTATGGCTACACCTTC. The whole variable domain, remainder taken from reference TRBV29-1 and TRBJ1-2, is SAVISQKPSRDICQRGTSLTIQCQVDSQVTMMFWYRQQPGQSLTLIATANQGSEATYESGFVIDKFPISRPNLTFSTLTVSNMSPEDSSIYLCSVEDMRNYGYTFGSGTRLTVV.

This sequence joins TRBV7-9 and TRBJ1-1; the D is unclear. This CDR3 contains 12 residues. Looked up from germline, CDR1 is SEHNR and CDR2 is FQNEAQ (reference sequence). The germline V and J ends were trimmed by 5 bases and 6 bases, with 10 bases remaining between them. DNA of the CDR3: TGTGCCAGCAGCGTGGTGGGTTCTGAAGCTTTCTTT. Protein product: CASSVVGSEAFF.

This chain connects TRBV5-1 to TRBJ2-6, with 8 nucleotides matching TRBD1. Trimming took 3 bases from V and 12 from J; bases not matched to a gene: 14. There are 16 residues in the CDR3. CDR1 is SGHRS, CDR2 YFSETQ, per germline. The CDR3 region is CASSSRGQGPGVVLTF. Here the CDR3 DNA reads TGCGCCAGCAGCTCCCGAGGACAGGGCCCCGGGGTCGTCCTGACTTTC. Together with reference TRBV5-1 and TRBJ2-6, the CDR3 gives the full variable domain: KAGVTQTPRYLIKTRGQQVTLSCSPISGHRSVSWYQQTPGQGLQFLFEYFSETQRNKGNFPGRFSGRQFSNSRSEMNVSTLELGDSALYLCASSSRGQGPGVVLTFGAGSRLTVL.

V and J are TRBV7-9 and TRBJ1-2; 7 bases fit TRBD1. The CDR3 runs to 13 residues. Trimming took 8 bases from V and 2 from J; bases not matched to a gene: 5. Germline V gene sequence: CDR1 SEHNR, CDR2 FQNEAQ (reference sequence). The CDR3 DNA follows: TGTGCCAGCGAGGCAGGGGGAAACTATGGCTACACCTTC. Its translation: CASEAGGNYGYTF.

The V gene is TRBV27, the J gene TRBJ1-2; TRBD1 agrees at 8 bases. Germline loops: CDR1 MNHEY, CDR2 SMNVEV (reference sequence). Unmatched junction bases numbered 10, after V lost 6 bases and J lost 7 bases. CDR3 length: 14 amino acids. CDR3 sequence (DNA): TGTGCCAGCAGGCTCAGGGGGCGCCTACCTGGCTACACCTTC. It is translated as CASRLRGRLPGYTF.

CDR3 nucleotide sequence: TGTGCCACCAGTGACGGAGGGGGGGAGAAGGAAGAGACCCAGTACTTC. Residues: CATSDGGGEKEETQYF. This rearrangement joins TRBV24-1 to TRBJ2-5, with a weak D call TRBD2 (7 bases). The CDR3 has 16 amino acids. V was cut by 4 bases and J by 3 bases, with 17 bases left in between. Germline loops: CDR1 KGHDR, CDR2 SFDVKD.

The chain couples TRBV5-4 to TRBJ1-2; D ambiguous. The CDR3 length is 11 residues. Germline V gives CDR1 SGHNT, CDR2 YYREEE (reference sequence). Trimming left V 7 bases short and J 4 bases short, with 8 bases between. This CDR3 reads CASGVSYGYTF. The DNA for the CDR3 is TGTGCCAGCGGGGTCTCCTATGGCTACACCTTC.

The V and J genes are TRBV15 and TRBJ2-2; TRBD2 aligns across 7 bases. Per the germline V gene, CDR1 is LNHNV and CDR2 is YYDKDF (reference sequence). Unmatched junction bases numbered 9, after V lost 8 bases and J lost 6 bases. The CDR3 contains 14 residues. CDR3 bases: TGTGCCACCGACAAGCGTCGGGGGGCCGGGGAGCTGTTTTTT. Protein: CATDKRRGAGELFF.

The chain has TRBV5-1 and TRBJ2-1; 9 bases fit TRBD1. The V and J ends lost 6 bases and 5 bases, in that order; junction bases with no gene match: 12. The CDR3 is made up of 16 amino acids. Germline CDR1 is SGHRS and CDR2 is YFSETQ. As DNA, the CDR3 is TGCGCCAGCACTCTCCCGGGGGACAGGGCACACAATGAGCAGTTCTTC. Translated, it gives CASTLPGDRAHNEQFF.

The chain is built from TRBV29-1 and TRBJ1-2; D is undetermined. The CDR3 length is 11 residues. Germline V lookup: CDR1 SQVTM, CDR2 ANQGSEA. Trimming pared 4 bases from V and 3 bases from J, leaving 6 bases between. The CDR3 region is CSVVPHYGYTF. CDR3 coding DNA: TGCAGCGTTGTCCCCCACTATGGCTACACCTTC.

The genes are TRBV20-1 and TRBJ2-4, with D perhaps TRBD2 (6 bases). V was pared by 3 bases and J by 2 bases, with 11 bases between. This CDR3 is 14 amino acids long. Germline values: CDR1 DFQATT, CDR2 SNEGSKA (reference sequence). In DNA form, the CDR3 reads TGCAGTGCTAGTCACGGACTAACCAAAAACATTCAGTACTTC. It specifies CSASHGLTKNIQYF.

V is TRBV11-3 and J is TRBJ2-3; 9 nucleotides agree with TRBD1. Germline V lookup: CDR1 SGHNT, CDR2 YENEEA. V gave up 4 bases and J gave up 2 bases; unmatched junction bases: 7. The CDR3 consists of 16 residues. This chain's CDR3 is CASSYRGPYDTDTQYF. The CDR3 DNA is TGTGCCAGCAGCTACAGGGGGCCTTATGACACAGATACGCAGTATTTT.

In its sample, this clonotype was seen once. The chain couples TRBV28 to TRBJ2-4; 8 nucleotides align to TRBD2. Germline V CDR1 and CDR2: MDHEN, SYDVKM. The CDR3 is made up of 18 amino acids. V lost 3 bases and J lost 0; bases outside the gene matches: 10. DNA of the CDR3: TGTGCCAGCAGTTTTGAGGCGGGGGGCCTGATAGCCAAAAACATTCAGTACTTC. This translates into CASSFEAGGLIAKNIQYF.

The DNA for the CDR3 is TGTGCCTGGAGGCCGGACAGCTGGAGCAATCAGCCCCAGCATTTT. Residues: CAWRPDSWSNQPQHF. This sequence joins TRBV30 and TRBJ1-5; tentatively, D is TRBD1 (6 bases). Germline-derived CDR1 and CDR2 are GTSNPN and SVGIG (reference sequence). Trimming pared 3 bases from V and 1 base from J, leaving 13 bases between. The CDR3 runs 15 residues.

This clonotype occurred once. The rearrangement uses TRBV2 and TRBJ1-1; 10 positions match TRBD1. CDR3 size: 12 residues. Germline loops: CDR1 SNHLY, CDR2 FYNNEI. The J segment lost 6 bases and the V segment lost 6 bases, leaving 1 base of the junction unmatched. The CDR3 region is CASRGQGPEAFF. The CDR3 coding sequence is TGTGCCAGCAGGGGACAGGGGCCTGAAGCTTTCTTT.

The chain uses TRBV12-3 or TRBV12-4 and TRBJ1-5; 9 nucleotides agree with TRBD1. The CDR3 consists of 13 residues. Losses at the gene ends were 6 bases for V and 11 bases for J; bases not matched to a gene: 8. The CDR3, as DNA: TGTGCCAGCAGCACGGTACAGGGGGCGGCCCAGCATTTT. Translation: CASSTVQGAAQHF.

This clonotype has just one count. The V and J genes are TRBV20-1 and TRBJ1-5; D uncertain. This CDR3 contains 14 residues. CDR1 and CDR2 from the germline V gene are DFQATT and SNEGSKA (reference sequence). V was clipped by 3 bases and J by 1 base, with 10 bases between them. The CDR3 sequence: CSARARASNQPQHF. The CDR3 nucleotides are TGCAGTGCTAGGGCTAGAGCGAGCAATCAGCCCCAGCATTTT.

This clonotype came up once. Here the CDR3 DNA reads TGTGCCACCAGTCAGGGTGAAAAACTGTTTTTT. Amino acids: CATSQGEKLFF. The chain carries TRBV24-1 and TRBJ1-4, with a possible D match to TRBD1 (5 bases). In germline, CDR1 is KGHDR, CDR2 SFDVKD. There are 11 residues in the CDR3. V lost 6 bases, J lost 7 bases, and 5 bases lay in between.